These 20 T cell receptor beta chains were sequenced from one sample in a study of cytotoxic CD8 clonotypes in ibrutinib-treated CLL. Only in-frame clones appear in the TCRdb table, and some are missing; sequencing was by immunoSEQ multiplex PCR. The table shows 150,000 to 200,000 clones, with about 88% occurring only once. The sample consisted of PBMCs, taken at disease progression, from a patient treated with ibrutinib. These TCRs come from a human donor with chronic lymphocytic leukemia.

The chain links TRBV11-3 to TRBJ1-1; no firm D call. Germline V gene data show CDR1 as SGHNT and CDR2 as YENEEA. V lost 1 base, J lost 5 bases, and 5 bases lay in between. The CDR3 spans 12 residues. CDR3 amino acids: CASSLARTEAFF. As DNA, the CDR3 is TGTGCCAGCAGCTTAGCCAGGACTGAAGCTTTCTTT.

The rearrangement uses TRBV30 and TRBJ2-1, with unresolved D. Trimming took 3 bases from V and 0 from J, leaving 9 bases between them. The CDR3 length is 14 residues. Germline values: CDR1 GTSNPN, CDR2 SVGIG (reference sequence). CDR3 sequence (DNA): TGTGCCTGGAGCGGTGGAAGCTCCTACAATGAGCAGTTCTTC. Translating it yields CAWSGGSSYNEQFF.

This chain connects TRBV19 to TRBJ2-5; possible D gene TRBD2, 6 bases. Trimming took 7 bases from V and 5 from J, leaving 20 bases between them. The CDR3 has 15 residues. Per the germline V gene, CDR1 is LNHDA and CDR2 is SQIVND (reference sequence). The CDR3 spells CASNTGEAARETQYF. The CDR3 nucleotides are TGTGCCAGTAACACGGGAGAGGCCGCGAGGGAGACCCAGTACTTC.

This clone has a handful of counts. V gene TRBV28 combines with J gene TRBJ2-3; 9 bases fit TRBD2. This CDR3 has 17 residues. Looked up from germline, CDR1 is MDHEN and CDR2 is SYDVKM. V shed 2 bases, J shed 4 bases, and the junction held 10 bases outside the gene matches. The CDR3 DNA follows: TGTGCCAGCAGTTTAAGTGGCGGGAGGGCCGCGGCAGATACGCAGTATTTT. This gives the protein CASSLSGGRAAADTQYF.

For this clone: Relative to the germline gene, one junction end is altered; a read error may explain this. This chain connects TRBV20-1 to TRBJ1-1; perhaps TRBD1 as D (5 bases). Per the germline V gene, CDR1 is DFQATT and CDR2 is SNEGSKA (reference sequence). CDR3 length: 11 amino acids. The CDR3 coding sequence is TGCAGTGTTAGAACGACAGCTGAAGCTTTCTTT. It codes for CSVRTTAEAFF.

The genes are TRBV10-2 and TRBJ2-1; TRBD2 matches 11 bases. Germline CDR1 reads WSHSY; CDR2 reads SAAADI. The length of the CDR3 is 15 residues. J gave up 10 bases and V 5 bases, and 10 bases lay outside the gene matches. CDR3 sequence (DNA): TGCGCCAGCAGTCTACTAGCGGGAGCTCCTCTAGAGCAGTTCTTC. Its translation is CASSLLAGAPLEQFF.

The chain uses TRBV25-1 and TRBJ1-2; no firm D call. Trimming removed 7 bases at V and 2 bases at J, with 17 bases between. Germline V gene sequence: CDR1 MGHDK, CDR2 SYGVNS. The CDR3 is made up of 15 amino acids. CDR3 in amino acids: CASTGSGRLNYGYTF. The CDR3, as DNA: TGTGCCAGCACCGGATCCGGACGTTTAAACTATGGCTACACCTTC.

The gene calls are TRBV19 and TRBJ2-1; TRBD2 matches 9 bases. In germline, CDR1 is LNHDA, CDR2 SQIVND (reference sequence). The CDR3 length is 15 residues. Trimming cost V 5 bases and J 6 bases; bases outside gene matches: 8. CDR3 loop: CASSVGSGRSNEQFF. The CDR3, as DNA: TGTGCCAGTAGTGTGGGTAGCGGGAGAAGCAATGAGCAGTTCTTC. Full variable domain (missing parts from reference TRBV19 and TRBJ2-1): DGGITQSPKYLFRKEGQNVTLSCEQNLNHDAMYWYRQDPGQGLRLIYYSQIVNDFQKGDIAEGYSVSREKKESFPLTVTSAQKNPTAFYLCASSVGSGRSNEQFFGPGTRLTVL.

The chain has TRBV10-3 and TRBJ2-3; 7 bases match TRBD2. CDR1 is ENHRY and CDR2 is SYGVKD in the germline V gene. V gave up 2 bases and J gave up 3 bases; unmatched junction bases: 5. The CDR3 runs to 15 residues. Here the CDR3 DNA reads TGTGCCATCAGTGAGCCGGCTAGCGGAACAGATACGCAGTATTTT. Amino acid sequence: CAISEPASGTDTQYF.

The chain couples TRBV27 to TRBJ2-1; 12 bases are shared with TRBD2. CDR3 size: 20 residues. Trimming at V came to 3 bases and at J to 2 bases, leaving 14 bases not matched to a gene. Germline CDR1 and CDR2: MNHEY and SMNVEV (reference sequence). In nucleotides, the CDR3 is TGTGCCAGCAGTTTGGAGGGGGCGCGGCGGACTAGCGGGGCCTACAATGAGCAGTTCTTC. Amino acid sequence: CASSLEGARRTSGAYNEQFF.

This clone came up a few times. The chain couples TRBV6-1 to TRBJ1-2, with a weak D call TRBD1 (6 bases). V lost 3 bases, J lost 8 bases, and 13 bases lay in between. The CDR3 totals 13 residues. From germline, CDR1 is MNHNS and CDR2 SASEGT. The CDR3, as DNA: TGTGCCAGCAGTGAGAACAGGGAGGTAGGCTACACCTTC. Its translation: CASSENREVGYTF.

V and J are TRBV4-1 and TRBJ1-2; unclear D gene. The CDR3 spans 14 residues. The V gene's germline CDR1 is MGHRA and CDR2 YSYEKL. Between the trimmed V and J ends, which lost 1 base and 1 base, there was a span of 7 bases. CDR3 in DNA: TGCGCCAGCAGCCAAGGGGTAGTTAACTATGGCTACACCTTC. Translating gives CASSQGVVNYGYTF.

CDR3: CASSPPTGDIQYF. The CDR3, as DNA: TGTGCCAGCAGCCCGCCGACGGGGGACATTCAGTACTTC. V and J are TRBV7-2 and TRBJ2-4; D is perhaps TRBD2 (6 bases). With 5 bases removed from V and 8 bases from J, the gap between germline ends came to 13 bases. The CDR3 loop spans 13 amino acids. Germline loops: CDR1 SGHTA, CDR2 FQGNSA.

This chain links TRBV5-1 with TRBJ2-1; perhaps TRBD2 as D (6 bases). V was cut by 2 bases and J by 10 bases, with 16 bases left in between. In germline, CDR1 is SGHRS, CDR2 YFSETQ. The length of the CDR3 is 14 residues. In nucleotides, the CDR3 is TGCGCCAGCAGCTTTTCGCAGGTGGGGGGAGAGCAGTTCTTC. Translated, it gives CASSFSQVGGEQFF.

This chain connects TRBV4-2 to TRBJ2-7; D remains unclear. This CDR3 region has 14 residues. The V end lost 0 bases, the J end lost 6 bases, and 12 bases lay between the germline ends. Germline V gene sequence: CDR1 LGHNA, CDR2 YNFKEQ. CDR3 DNA: TGTGCCAGCAGCCAAGACCCCACGCGAGGCGAGCAGTACTTC. This encodes CASSQDPTRGEQYF.

This clone appeared a single time. V usage is TRBV6-1 and J usage is TRBJ1-2, with TRBD1 matching over 7 bases. Losses at the gene ends were 4 bases for V and 1 base for J; bases not matched to a gene: 3. This CDR3 spans 14 amino acids. CDR1 and CDR2 from the germline V gene are MNHNS and SASEGT. DNA of the CDR3: TGTGCCAGCAGTGTCGGGGACAGTAACTATGGCTACACCTTC. Residues: CASSVGDSNYGYTF.

The chain employs TRBV5-8 and TRBJ1-1; TRBD1 is a possible D gene (6 bases). Germline CDR1 reads SGHTS; CDR2 reads YDEGEE. The CDR3 is 14 residues long. V was pared by 3 bases and J by 5 bases, with 14 bases between. Here the CDR3 DNA reads TGTGCCAGCAGCTGGACAGCGGGCCGAACTGAAGCTTTCTTT. Its protein is CASSWTAGRTEAFF.

The table lists this clone with a count of one. The CDR3 sequence is CSVESGQGAPYEQYF. CDR3 DNA: TGCAGCGTTGAATCAGGACAGGGAGCCCCCTACGAGCAGTACTTC. The chain recombines TRBV29-1 with TRBJ2-7; 8 nucleotides match TRBD1. CDR1 and CDR2 (germline): SQVTM, ANQGSEA. V dropped 2 bases and J dropped 2; count of bases not matched to a gene: 8. The CDR3 covers 15 residues.

The rearrangement joins TRBV19 to TRBJ1-5, with 10 bases aligning to TRBD1. From germline, CDR1 is LNHDA and CDR2 SQIVND (reference sequence). Unmatched junction bases numbered 3, after V lost 5 bases and J lost 2 bases. This CDR3 is 15 amino acids long. The CDR3 here is CASSRDRGGNQPQHF. CDR3 sequence (DNA): TGTGCCAGTAGTCGGGACAGGGGAGGCAATCAGCCCCAGCATTTT.

The CDR3 coding sequence is TGTGCCAGCAGCTCCCTTTGGGACAGGGGTTTTAGTAATGGCTACACCTTC. Protein sequence: CASSSLWDRGFSNGYTF. The gene calls are TRBV7-2 and TRBJ1-2; 10 bases match TRBD1. The CDR3 runs 17 residues. V lost 4 bases to trimming and J lost 6 bases; unmatched junction nucleotides: 14. From germline, CDR1 is SGHTA and CDR2 FQGNSA.